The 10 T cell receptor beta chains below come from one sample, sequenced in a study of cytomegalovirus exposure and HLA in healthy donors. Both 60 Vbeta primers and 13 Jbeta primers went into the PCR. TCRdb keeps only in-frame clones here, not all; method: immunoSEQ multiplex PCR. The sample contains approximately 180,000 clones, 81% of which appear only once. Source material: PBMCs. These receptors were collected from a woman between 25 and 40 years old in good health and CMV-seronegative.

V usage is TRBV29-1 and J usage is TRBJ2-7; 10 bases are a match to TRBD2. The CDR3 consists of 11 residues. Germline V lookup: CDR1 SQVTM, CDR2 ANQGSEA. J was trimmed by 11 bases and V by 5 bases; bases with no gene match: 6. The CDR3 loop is CSVRTSGGEYF. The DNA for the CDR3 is TGCAGCGTTCGGACTAGCGGCGGTGAGTACTTC.

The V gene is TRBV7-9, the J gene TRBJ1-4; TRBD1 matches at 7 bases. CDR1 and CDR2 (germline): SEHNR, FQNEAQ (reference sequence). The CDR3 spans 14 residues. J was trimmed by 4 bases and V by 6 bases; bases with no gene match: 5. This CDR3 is CASRNGQVNEKLFF. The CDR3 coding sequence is TGTGCCAGCAGAAATGGACAGGTTAATGAAAAACTGTTTTTT.

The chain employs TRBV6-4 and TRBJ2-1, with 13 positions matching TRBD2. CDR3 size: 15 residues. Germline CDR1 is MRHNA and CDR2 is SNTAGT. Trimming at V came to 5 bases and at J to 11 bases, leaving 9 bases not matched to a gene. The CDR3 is CASSKLAGGSLKQFF. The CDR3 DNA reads TGTGCCAGCAGTAAACTAGCGGGAGGGAGTTTGAAGCAGTTCTTC.

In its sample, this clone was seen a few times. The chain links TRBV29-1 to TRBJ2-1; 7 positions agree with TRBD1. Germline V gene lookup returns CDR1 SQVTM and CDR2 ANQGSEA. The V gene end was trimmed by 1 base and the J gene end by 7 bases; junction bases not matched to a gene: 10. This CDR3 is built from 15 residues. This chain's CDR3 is CSVEGTGQVWNEQFF. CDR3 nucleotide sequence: TGCAGCGTTGAAGGTACTGGACAGGTTTGGAATGAGCAGTTCTTC.

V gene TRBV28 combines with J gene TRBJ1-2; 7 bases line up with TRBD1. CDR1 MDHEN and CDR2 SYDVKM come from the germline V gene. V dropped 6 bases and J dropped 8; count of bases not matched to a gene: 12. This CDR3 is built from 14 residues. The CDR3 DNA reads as TGTGCCAGCAGCACCGGGACAGCGGTACAGGGCTACACCTTC. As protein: CASSTGTAVQGYTF.

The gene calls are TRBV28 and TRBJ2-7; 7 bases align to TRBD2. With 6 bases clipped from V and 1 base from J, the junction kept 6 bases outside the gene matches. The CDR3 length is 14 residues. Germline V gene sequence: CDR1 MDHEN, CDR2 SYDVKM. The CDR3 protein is CASSPGLPSYEQYF. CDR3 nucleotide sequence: TGTGCCAGCAGCCCGGGACTACCTTCCTACGAGCAGTACTTC. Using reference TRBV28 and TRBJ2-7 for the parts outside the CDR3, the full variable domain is DVKVTQSSRYLVKRTGEKVFLECVQDMDHENMFWYRQDPGLGLRLIYFSYDVKMKEKGDIPEGYSVSREKKERFSLILESASTNQTSMYLCASSPGLPSYEQYFGPGTRLTVT.

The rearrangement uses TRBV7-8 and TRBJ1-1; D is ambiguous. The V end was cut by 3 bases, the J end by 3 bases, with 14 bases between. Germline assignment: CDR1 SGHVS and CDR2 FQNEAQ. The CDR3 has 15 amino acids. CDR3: CASSLIHRTHTEAFF. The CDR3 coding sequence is TGTGCCAGCAGCTTGATTCACCGGACTCACACTGAAGCTTTCTTT.

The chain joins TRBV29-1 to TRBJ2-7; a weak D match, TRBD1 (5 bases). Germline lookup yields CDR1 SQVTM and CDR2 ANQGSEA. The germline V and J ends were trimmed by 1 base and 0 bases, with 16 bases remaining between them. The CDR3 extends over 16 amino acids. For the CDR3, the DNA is TGCAGCGTTGAAGCTGCAGCAGAAGGGGCCTCCTACGAGCAGTACTTC. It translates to CSVEAAAEGASYEQYF.

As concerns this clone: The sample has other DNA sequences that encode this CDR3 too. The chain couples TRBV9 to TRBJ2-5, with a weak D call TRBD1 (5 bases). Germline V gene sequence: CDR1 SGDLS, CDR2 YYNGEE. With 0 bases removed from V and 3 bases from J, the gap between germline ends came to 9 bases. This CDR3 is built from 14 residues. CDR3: CASSVGGREETQYF. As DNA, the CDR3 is TGTGCCAGCAGCGTAGGCGGCAGGGAAGAGACCCAGTACTTC.

The CDR3 here is CASSQEGRYWETQYF. CDR3 in DNA: TGCGCCAGCAGCCAAGAGGGCAGGTATTGGGAGACCCAGTACTTC. The rearrangement uses TRBV4-1 and TRBJ2-5, with unresolved D. The CDR3 length is 15 residues. Between the trimmed V and J ends, which lost 0 bases and 5 bases, there was a span of 13 bases. Germline V CDR1 and CDR2: MGHRA, YSYEKL.